This TCR beta chain stems from a study of shared clonotypes between healthy human individuals. Study background: Samples came from a couple of female and a few male donors aged 18 to 49. Plates per donor: three CD4 naive, three CD4 memory, two CD8 naive, one CD8 memory. General study findings and limits: Between a handful of donors, naive CD4 clonotypes were shared at a level of around 5.2%.

The sorted-subset replicate PCRs were given around 200 ng DNA, which is some 29,000 T cell genomes. Clones were sequenced by immunoSEQ multiplex PCR, and TCRdb holds only the in-frame ones, with some missing. The sample consists of about 2.4 million clones, roughly 93% of them appearing once. In the case of this clone: Its antigen is as yet unknown.

The V end was cut by 2 bases, the J end by 5 bases, with 7 bases between. The CDR3 covers 12 residues. The germline CDR1 and CDR2 sequences are SGHNT and YYREEE (reference sequence). The chain has TRBV5-4 and TRBJ2-5; D not certain. The source material was naive CD4+ T cells from PBMCs. Subset reported: CD45RA+ positively selected. This receptor was identified in a man in his late teens or twenties in good health. Some clones in this sample may be carry-over from other donors' samples. The CDR3 region has the DNA TGTGCCAGCAGCTTATTAAGGGAGACCCAGTACTTC. This translates into CASSLLRETQYF.